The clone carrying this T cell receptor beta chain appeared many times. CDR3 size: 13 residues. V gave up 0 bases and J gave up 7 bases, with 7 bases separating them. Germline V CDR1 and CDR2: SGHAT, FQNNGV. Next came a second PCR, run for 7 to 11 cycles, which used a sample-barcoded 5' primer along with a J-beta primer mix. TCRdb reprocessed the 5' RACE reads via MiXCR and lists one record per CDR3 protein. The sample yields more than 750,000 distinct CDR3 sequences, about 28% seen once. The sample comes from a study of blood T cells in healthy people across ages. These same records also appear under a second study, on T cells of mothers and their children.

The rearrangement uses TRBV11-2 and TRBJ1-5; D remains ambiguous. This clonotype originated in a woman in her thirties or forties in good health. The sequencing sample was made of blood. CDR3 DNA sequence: TGTGCCAGCAGCTTAGACAGAACGCAGCCCCAGCATTTT. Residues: CASSLDRTQPQHF. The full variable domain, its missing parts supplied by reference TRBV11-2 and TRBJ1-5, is EAGVAQSPRYKIIEKRQSVAFWCNPISGHATLYWYQQILGQGPKLLIQFQNNGVVDDSQLPKDRFSAERLKGVDSTLKIQPAKLEDSAVYLCASSLDRTQPQHFGDGTRLSIL.